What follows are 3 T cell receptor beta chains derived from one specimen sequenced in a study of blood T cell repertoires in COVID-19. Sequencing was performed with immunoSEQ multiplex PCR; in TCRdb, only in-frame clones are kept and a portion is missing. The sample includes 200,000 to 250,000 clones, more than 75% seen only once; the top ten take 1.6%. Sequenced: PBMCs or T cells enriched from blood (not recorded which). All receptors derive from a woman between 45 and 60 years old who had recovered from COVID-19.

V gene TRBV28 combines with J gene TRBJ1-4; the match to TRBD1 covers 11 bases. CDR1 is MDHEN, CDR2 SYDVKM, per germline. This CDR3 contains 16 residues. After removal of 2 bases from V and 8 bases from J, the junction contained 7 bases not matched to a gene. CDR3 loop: CASSLAGQGDGEKLFF. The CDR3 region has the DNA TGTGCCAGCAGTTTAGCGGGACAGGGGGACGGCGAAAAACTGTTTTTT. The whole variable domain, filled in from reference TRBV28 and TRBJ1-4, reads DVKVTQSSRYLVKRTGEKVFLECVQDMDHENMFWYRQDPGLGLRLIYFSYDVKMKEKGDIPEGYSVSREKKERFSLILESASTNQTSMYLCASSLAGQGDGEKLFFGSGTQLSVL.

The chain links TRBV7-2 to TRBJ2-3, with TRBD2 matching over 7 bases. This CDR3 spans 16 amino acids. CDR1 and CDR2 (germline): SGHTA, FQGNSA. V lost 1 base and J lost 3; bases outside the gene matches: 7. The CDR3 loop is CASSLDGGSETDTQYF. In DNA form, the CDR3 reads TGTGCCAGCAGCTTAGACGGGGGGTCGGAGACAGATACGCAGTATTTT.

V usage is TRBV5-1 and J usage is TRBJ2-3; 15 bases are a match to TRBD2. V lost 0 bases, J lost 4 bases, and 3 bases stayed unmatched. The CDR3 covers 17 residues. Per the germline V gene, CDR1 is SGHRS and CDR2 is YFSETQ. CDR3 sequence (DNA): TGCGCCAGCAGCTTGGGGACTAGCGGGAGGGCCGCAGATACGCAGTATTTT. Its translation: CASSLGTSGRAADTQYF.